These 20 T cell receptor beta chains came from one sample sequenced in a study of T-cell memory formation after mild COVID-19. TCRdb recomputed calls from the 5' RACE reads with MiXCR, one row per CDR3 protein. Of some 450,000 distinct CDR3 sequences in the sample, approximately 18% were seen once. The material sequenced was PBMCs or a T cell subset sorted from them (not recorded which). Every receptor here comes from a man younger than 30 who had mild COVID-19 (a few samples of this study predate the infection). Cell type and time point are not known.

The V gene is TRBV6-2 or TRBV6-3, the J gene TRBJ2-7; perhaps D is TRBD1 or TRBD2 (5 bases each). This CDR3 is built from 14 residues. Germline V gene data show CDR1 as MNHEY and CDR2 as SVGEGT. V was shortened by 10 bases and J by 4 bases, with 20 bases between the two germline ends. Here the CDR3 reads CAIRPGPLGYEQYV. The CDR3 DNA reads as TGTGCCATCCGGCCGGGGCCCCTGGGTTACGAGCAGTACGTC.

The V call is TRBV20-1, the J call TRBJ1-4; TRBD1 might be the D (5 bases). With 1 base removed from V and 8 bases from J, the gap between germline ends came to 11 bases. The CDR3 contains 13 residues. Germline V gene lookup returns CDR1 DFQATT and CDR2 SNEGSKA (reference sequence). CDR3 region: CSARGAGREKLFF. CDR3 bases: TGCAGTGCTAGAGGGGCAGGGAGGGAAAAACTGTTTTTT.

V and J are TRBV5-1 and TRBJ2-1; 8 positions match TRBD1. This CDR3 contains 13 residues. CDR1 and CDR2 (germline): SGHRS, YFSETQ. Trimming at V came to 3 bases and at J to 9 bases, leaving 5 bases not matched to a gene. The CDR3 nucleotides are TGCGCCAGCAGCTGGGACAGGCAGAGTGAGCAGTTCTTC. Protein: CASSWDRQSEQFF.

The chain is built from TRBV7-8 and TRBJ1-5; 8 nucleotides match TRBD1. V lost 5 bases, J lost 0 bases, and 3 bases stayed unmatched. Germline CDR1 is SGHVS and CDR2 is FQNEAQ. This CDR3 has 15 residues. The CDR3 here is CASSTRGLSNQPQHF. The CDR3 DNA is TGTGCCAGCAGCACCAGGGGGCTTAGCAATCAGCCCCAGCATTTT.

This clonotype was counted only a few times. The V gene is TRBV20-1, the J gene TRBJ1-1; 9 nucleotides match TRBD1. This CDR3 comprises 15 residues. The germline CDR1 and CDR2 sequences are DFQATT and SNEGSKA (reference sequence). V was pared by 7 bases and J by 1 base, with 10 bases of the junction left unmatched. CDR3 nucleotide sequence: TGCAGTGTCACGATCCGGGACAGGGAGAACACTGAAGCTTTCTTT. Translated, it gives CSVTIRDRENTEAFF.

This rearrangement joins TRBV12-3 or TRBV12-4 to TRBJ2-3, with 11 positions matching TRBD2. V dropped 6 bases and J dropped 2; count of bases not matched to a gene: 7. CDR3 length: 16 residues. CDR3 DNA: TGTGCCAGCAGGAAAACTAGCGGGGGCATCACAGATACGCAGTATTTT. As protein: CASRKTSGGITDTQYF.

V is TRBV7-9 and J is TRBJ1-5; TRBD1 might be the D (5 bases). Germline CDR1 reads SEHNR; CDR2 reads FQNEAQ (reference sequence). V was shortened by 5 bases and J by 0 bases, with 17 bases between the two germline ends. The CDR3 is made up of 17 amino acids. The CDR3: CASSRGADQYSNQPQHF. The CDR3 DNA follows: TGTGCCAGCAGCCGAGGGGCGGATCAGTATAGCAATCAGCCCCAGCATTTT.

This clonotype has a handful of counts. The J gene is TRBJ1-1, the V gene TRBV29-1; D uncertain. Looked up from germline, CDR1 is SQVTM and CDR2 is ANQGSEA. The V end was cut by 0 bases, the J end by 6 bases, with 8 bases between. The CDR3 covers 12 residues. CDR3 DNA: TGCAGCGTTGAAGAGGGGAGGGCTGAAGCTTTCTTT. Its translation is CSVEEGRAEAFF.

This chain uses TRBV7-2 with TRBJ2-1, with 8 bases identical to TRBD2. V was clipped by 2 bases and J by 10 bases; unmatched bases: 10. Germline CDR1 SGHTA, CDR2 FQGNSA. This CDR3 has 15 amino acids. The CDR3 spells CASSLWPAGVREQFF. CDR3 DNA sequence: TGTGCCAGCAGCTTATGGCCAGCGGGGGTACGGGAGCAGTTCTTC.

This clonotype was observed many times. J is TRBJ1-1 and V is TRBV29-1; D gene uncertain. Germline CDR1 and CDR2: SQVTM and ANQGSEA. CDR3 length: 10 residues. With 7 bases removed from V and 3 bases from J, the gap between germline ends came to 6 bases. The CDR3 spells CSGMDTEAFF. Written as DNA, the CDR3 is TGCAGCGGGATGGACACTGAAGCTTTCTTT.

This chain links TRBV6-5 with TRBJ1-4, with D possibly matching TRBD1 (6 bases). In germline, CDR1 is MNHEY, CDR2 SVGAGI. Deletions cut 2 bases from V and 7 bases from J, with 14 bases between. CDR3 size: 15 residues. This CDR3 reads CASSYGGPQGEKLFF. Written as DNA, the CDR3 is TGTGCCAGCAGTTACGGGGGACCACAGGGTGAAAAACTGTTTTTT.

The V gene is TRBV5-5, the J gene TRBJ1-3; no definite D call. Germline CDR1 reads SGHKS; CDR2 reads YYEKEE (reference sequence). There are 16 residues in the CDR3. V was trimmed by 0 bases and J by 0 bases, leaving 10 bases between them. CDR3 DNA: TGTGCCAGCAGCTTGGGTTCCGCCCGCTCTGGAAACACCATATATTTT. As protein: CASSLGSARSGNTIYF. Full variable domain (remainder filled in from reference TRBV5-5 and TRBJ1-3): DAGVTQSPTHLIKTRGQQVTLRCSPISGHKSVSWYQQVLGQGPQFIFQYYEKEERGRGNFPDRFSARQFPNYSSELNVNALLLGDSALYLCASSLGSARSGNTIYFGEGSWLTVV.

V gene TRBV20-1 combines with J gene TRBJ1-1, with unresolved D. This CDR3 region has 15 residues. Germline CDR1 and CDR2: DFQATT and SNEGSKA (reference sequence). V lost 0 bases, J lost 4 bases, and 15 bases lay in between. CDR3 bases: TGCAGTGCTAGAGATTTCGTATTCACGGGCACTGAAGCTTTCTTT. This codes for CSARDFVFTGTEAFF.

This clonotype has more than one count but fewer than ten. The chain combines TRBV20-1 with TRBJ1-1; D is possibly TRBD1 (6 bases). Trimming stripped 0 bases from V and 8 bases from J, with 7 bases between. CDR1 and CDR2 from the germline V gene are DFQATT and SNEGSKA (reference sequence). CDR3 length equals 11 residues. The CDR3, as DNA: TGCAGTGCTAGAGAGGGGGCCGAAGCTTTCTTT. Its translation is CSAREGAEAFF.

This clonotype was seen more than once but under ten times. This sequence joins TRBV14 and TRBJ2-7; 7 nucleotides align to TRBD1. Germline lookup yields CDR1 SGHDN and CDR2 FVKESK. CDR3 size: 15 residues. Trimming at V came to 0 bases and at J to 7 bases, leaving 9 bases not matched to a gene. The CDR3 DNA reads TGTGCCAGCAGCCAAGACTTGAGGAAACAGGGGGAGCAGTACGTC. Protein product: CASSQDLRKQGEQYV.

In its sample, this clonotype was seen many times. The chain links TRBV7-6 to TRBJ2-3; 11 bases are a match to TRBD2. The CDR3 spans 16 residues. The germline V gene has CDR1 SGHVS and CDR2 FNYEAQ. Trimming cost V 1 base and J 6 bases; bases outside gene matches: 6. CDR3 residues: CASSLGSSGGPDTQYF. CDR3 sequence (DNA): TGTGCCAGCAGCTTAGGGTCTAGCGGGGGGCCGGATACGCAGTATTTT.

V and J are TRBV28 and TRBJ2-7, with 9 nucleotides matching TRBD2. From germline, CDR1 is MDHEN and CDR2 SYDVKM. Losses at the gene ends were 6 bases for V and 0 bases for J; bases not matched to a gene: 3. This CDR3 spans 14 amino acids. This CDR3 is CASRQAGGSYEQYV. The CDR3, as DNA: TGTGCCAGCAGACAAGCGGGGGGCTCCTACGAGCAGTACGTC.

This clonotype was recorded at least ten times. The rearrangement joins TRBV20-1 to TRBJ2-1, with TRBD2 identical over 8 bases. CDR1 and CDR2 from the germline V gene are DFQATT and SNEGSKA (reference sequence). The CDR3 is made up of 15 amino acids. The ends lost 6 bases at V and 2 bases at J; junction bases unmatched: 9. The CDR3 is CSARDGGGPYNEQFF. The CDR3 DNA follows: TGCAGTGCCCGAGACGGGGGGGGTCCCTACAATGAGCAGTTCTTC.

V is TRBV18 and J is TRBJ2-1; TRBD1 aligns across 9 bases. Germline V gene lookup returns CDR1 KGHSH and CDR2 LQKENI. The CDR3 covers 15 residues. V shed 5 bases, J shed 6 bases, and the junction held 8 bases outside the gene matches. In DNA form, the CDR3 reads TGTGCCAGCTCAACGGGGGGACAGGGAGGCAATGAGCAGTTCTTC. As protein: CASSTGGQGGNEQFF. The whole variable domain, remainder taken from reference TRBV18 and TRBJ2-1, is NAGVMQNPRHLVRRRGQEARLRCSPMKGHSHVYWYRQLPEEGLKFMVYLQKENIIDESGMPKERFSAEFPKEGPSILRIQQVVRGDSAAYFCASSTGGQGGNEQFFGPGTRLTVL.

CDR3 amino acids: CSARAEDRYTGELFF. CDR3 nucleotides: TGCAGTGCTAGAGCGGAGGACAGGTACACCGGGGAGCTGTTTTTT. The V and J genes are TRBV20-1 and TRBJ2-2; TRBD1 agrees at 7 bases. This CDR3 has 15 residues. V was clipped by 1 base and J by 3 bases; unmatched bases: 5. Germline V gives CDR1 DFQATT, CDR2 SNEGSKA (reference sequence).